The rows below give T cell receptor beta chains drawn from one sample of a study of metastatic and nonmetastatic thyroid tumors. With MiXCR, TCRdb reprocessed the PCR reads. The sample lists under 75,000 clones, more than 15% occurring once. The sequenced material came from blood. The receptors originated from a female donor with papillary thyroid cancer or a benign thyroid nodule (not recorded which). Some clones in this sample may be carry-over from other donors' samples. Each CDR3 is given with its conserved first and last residue. Fields, in order: CDR3 DNA, CDR3 protein, CDR3 length, V gene, D gene, J gene, clone size. A D gene is named only where the DNA matches it firmly. Not all rows give a size; the values are once, few, many and, for expanded clones, a class.

cdr3_nt: TGCAGTACTACGGACAGGAGCACAGATACGCAGTATTTT
cdr3_aa: CSTTDRSTDTQYF
cdr3_length: 13
v_call: TRBV20-1
d_call: TRBD1
j_call: TRBJ2-3
clone_size: many

cdr3_nt: TGTGCCAGCAGCTTACCCGGCAGGGGGTTCACAGATACGCAGTATTTT
cdr3_aa: CASSLPGRGFTDTQYF
cdr3_length: 16
v_call: TRBV7-8
d_call: TRBD1
j_call: TRBJ2-3
clone_size: many

cdr3_nt: TGCAGTGCCGACCCAAGTGACAGCTACACAGATACGCAGTATTTT
cdr3_aa: CSADPSDSYTDTQYF
cdr3_length: 15
v_call: TRBV20-1
d_call: .
j_call: TRBJ2-3
clone_size: .

cdr3_nt: TGCAGTGCTAGCCGACAGGGCTACGAGCAGTACTTC
cdr3_aa: CSASRQGYEQYF
cdr3_length: 12
v_call: TRBV20-1
d_call: TRBD1
j_call: TRBJ2-7
clone_size: .

cdr3_nt: TGTGCCTGGAGTCGCAGCGCTGCTAGCACAGATACGCAGTATTTT
cdr3_aa: CAWSRSAASTDTQYF
cdr3_length: 15
v_call: TRBV30
d_call: .
j_call: TRBJ2-3
clone_size: many

cdr3_nt: TGCGCCAGCAGCTTGGGCGGGGGGACAGCCAAAAACATTCAGTACTTC
cdr3_aa: CASSLGGGTAKNIQYF
cdr3_length: 16
v_call: TRBV5-1
d_call: TRBD2
j_call: TRBJ2-4
clone_size: many

cdr3_nt: TGTGCCAGCAGCTTTGCCTACGGGACTAAAGACAATGAGCAGTTCTTC
cdr3_aa: CASSFAYGTKDNEQFF
cdr3_length: 16
v_call: TRBV7-2
d_call: TRBD2
j_call: TRBJ2-1
clone_size: many

cdr3_nt: TGTGCCAGCAGGTCAGGGACTAGCTCCTACAATGAGCAGTTCTTC
cdr3_aa: CASRSGTSSYNEQFF
cdr3_length: 15
v_call: TRBV11-2
d_call: TRBD2
j_call: TRBJ2-1
clone_size: .

cdr3_nt: TGTGCCAGCAGACCACAGGGGTTAAACTATGGCTACACCTTC
cdr3_aa: CASRPQGLNYGYTF
cdr3_length: 14
v_call: TRBV7-2
d_call: TRBD1
j_call: TRBJ1-2
clone_size: many

cdr3_nt: TGTGCCAGCAGTTACGCCCACTTGAACACTGAAGCTTTCTTT
cdr3_aa: CASSYAHLNTEAFF
cdr3_length: 14
v_call: TRBV11-2
d_call: .
j_call: TRBJ1-1
clone_size: .

cdr3_nt: TGTGCCAGCAGTCCCAGACAGCCCTATGGCTACACCTTC
cdr3_aa: CASSPRQPYGYTF
cdr3_length: 13
v_call: TRBV28
d_call: .
j_call: TRBJ1-2
clone_size: few

cdr3_nt: TGTGCCAGCAAGGGTCAGGGAAATCAGCCCCAGCATTTT
cdr3_aa: CASKGQGNQPQHF
cdr3_length: 13
v_call: TRBV6-1
d_call: .
j_call: TRBJ1-5
clone_size: few

cdr3_nt: TGTGCCAGCGGGGGAAACCTTATGAACACTGAAGCTTTCTTT
cdr3_aa: CASGGNLMNTEAFF
cdr3_length: 14
v_call: TRBV11-3
d_call: .
j_call: TRBJ1-1
clone_size: many

cdr3_nt: TGTGCCAGCAGGACAGGGGGCACGGGAAACACTGAAGCTTTCTTT
cdr3_aa: CASRTGGTGNTEAFF
cdr3_length: 15
v_call: TRBV6-1
d_call: TRBD1
j_call: TRBJ1-1
clone_size: many

cdr3_nt: TGTGCCAGCAGCCTGAGTCTGACGAACACTGAAGCTTTCTTT
cdr3_aa: CASSLSLTNTEAFF
cdr3_length: 14
v_call: TRBV3-1
d_call: .
j_call: TRBJ1-1
clone_size: many

cdr3_nt: TGTGCCAGCAGCCAAGAGATCCCGGGCTTGGGTGGTACCGGGGAGCTGTTTTTT
cdr3_aa: CASSQEIPGLGGTGELFF
cdr3_length: 18
v_call: TRBV4-2
d_call: .
j_call: TRBJ2-2
clone_size: many

cdr3_nt: TGTGCCAGCTCACCTACAGATACGCAGTATTTT
cdr3_aa: CASSPTDTQYF
cdr3_length: 11
v_call: TRBV18
d_call: .
j_call: TRBJ2-3
clone_size: few

cdr3_nt: TGTGCCAGCAGTTCTGCGGGAGAAGGGGCAGATACGCAGTATTTT
cdr3_aa: CASSSAGEGADTQYF
cdr3_length: 15
v_call: TRBV28
d_call: TRBD2
j_call: TRBJ2-3
clone_size: many

cdr3_nt: TGTGCCAGCTCACCACCGATGCAGGCCTACGAGCAGTACTTC
cdr3_aa: CASSPPMQAYEQYF
cdr3_length: 14
v_call: TRBV18
d_call: .
j_call: TRBJ2-7
clone_size: .

cdr3_nt: TGCGCCAGCAGCACTCAGGGCTACGAGCAGTACTTC
cdr3_aa: CASSTQGYEQYF
cdr3_length: 12
v_call: TRBV5-1
d_call: .
j_call: TRBJ2-7
clone_size: many

cdr3_nt: TGCGCCAGCAGCTTGGCCCCCGGACTAGCGAATGCGATCTACGAGCAGTACTTC
cdr3_aa: CASSLAPGLANAIYEQYF
cdr3_length: 18
v_call: TRBV5-1
d_call: TRBD2
j_call: TRBJ2-7
clone_size: .

cdr3_nt: TGTGCCTGGAGTGTACAAGGGGGCCACACTGAAGCTTTCTTT
cdr3_aa: CAWSVQGGHTEAFF
cdr3_length: 14
v_call: TRBV30
d_call: TRBD1
j_call: TRBJ1-1
clone_size: few

cdr3_nt: TGTGCCAGCAGTTCGGTTATTTCGGTGGGGTGGGTGAACACTGAAGCTTTCTTT
cdr3_aa: CASSSVISVGWVNTEAFF
cdr3_length: 18
v_call: TRBV28
d_call: .
j_call: TRBJ1-1
clone_size: .

cdr3_nt: TGTGCCACCAGTGACACTGGGACAGGGGAGACCCAGTACTTC
cdr3_aa: CATSDTGTGETQYF
cdr3_length: 14
v_call: TRBV24-1
d_call: TRBD1
j_call: TRBJ2-5
clone_size: .

cdr3_nt: TGTGCCAGTAGTATAGCATCCCATAGCAATCAGCCCCAGCATTTT
cdr3_aa: CASSIASHSNQPQHF
cdr3_length: 15
v_call: TRBV19
d_call: .
j_call: TRBJ1-5
clone_size: many

cdr3_nt: TGTGCCAGCAGAAATAACAGGGGTCGGAATTCACCCCTCCACTTT
cdr3_aa: CASRNNRGRNSPLHF
cdr3_length: 15
v_call: TRBV11-2
d_call: TRBD1
j_call: TRBJ1-6
clone_size: .

cdr3_nt: TGTGCCAGCAGTCTAGGGGGGGGCTGGGAGCCCCAGCATTTT
cdr3_aa: CASSLGGGWEPQHF
cdr3_length: 14
v_call: TRBV27
d_call: .
j_call: TRBJ1-5
clone_size: few

cdr3_nt: TGTGCCAGTATCAGCCGGGTAGCGGGATTAGATACGCAGTATTTT
cdr3_aa: CASISRVAGLDTQYF
cdr3_length: 15
v_call: TRBV19
d_call: TRBD2
j_call: TRBJ2-3
clone_size: few

cdr3_nt: TGTGCCTGGAGTCGGGACACCCACACAGATACGCAGTATTTT
cdr3_aa: CAWSRDTHTDTQYF
cdr3_length: 14
v_call: TRBV30
d_call: .
j_call: TRBJ2-3
clone_size: many

cdr3_nt: TGCAGTGCCCACCTCCGGACGGGAGTTGCGTCCTACGAGCAGTACTTC
cdr3_aa: CSAHLRTGVASYEQYF
cdr3_length: 16
v_call: TRBV20-1
d_call: .
j_call: TRBJ2-7
clone_size: .

cdr3_nt: TGTGCCAGCAGCTTAGTTGGGCGCGGCTCCTATAATTCACCCCTCCACTTT
cdr3_aa: CASSLVGRGSYNSPLHF
cdr3_length: 17
v_call: TRBV7-8
d_call: .
j_call: TRBJ1-6
clone_size: many

cdr3_nt: TGTGCCAGCAGCGTAGGGATTGGGAGCTACGAGCAGTACTTC
cdr3_aa: CASSVGIGSYEQYF
cdr3_length: 14
v_call: TRBV9
d_call: .
j_call: TRBJ2-7
clone_size: many

cdr3_nt: TGTGCCAGCAGCGTTATCACTCTGAACACTGAAGCTTTCTTT
cdr3_aa: CASSVITLNTEAFF
cdr3_length: 14
v_call: TRBV9
d_call: .
j_call: TRBJ1-1
clone_size: many

cdr3_nt: TGCAGTGCTAGCGGCCTGGGACTGGCTAACACCGGGGAGCTGTTTTTT
cdr3_aa: CSASGLGLANTGELFF
cdr3_length: 16
v_call: TRBV20-1
d_call: .
j_call: TRBJ2-2
clone_size: many

cdr3_nt: TGTGCCAGCAGTCCGACAGTAGATGCAACTAATGAAAAACTGTTTTTT
cdr3_aa: CASSPTVDATNEKLFF
cdr3_length: 16
v_call: TRBV6-1
d_call: .
j_call: TRBJ1-4
clone_size: few

cdr3_nt: TGTGCCAGCAGCATAAGACTAGCGGGAGTAACCTACGAGCAGTACTTC
cdr3_aa: CASSIRLAGVTYEQYF
cdr3_length: 16
v_call: TRBV5-8
d_call: TRBD2
j_call: TRBJ2-7
clone_size: many

cdr3_nt: TGTGCCAGCAGTTACAAAGACGAGCAGTACTTC
cdr3_aa: CASSYKDEQYF
cdr3_length: 11
v_call: TRBV6-2/TRBV6-3
d_call: .
j_call: TRBJ2-7
clone_size: .

cdr3_nt: TGTGCCAGCAGCTTACGAGGGTACAATGAGCAGTTCTTC
cdr3_aa: CASSLRGYNEQFF
cdr3_length: 13
v_call: TRBV7-6
d_call: .
j_call: TRBJ2-1
clone_size: .

cdr3_nt: TGTGCCAGCAGCCAAGTACTAGCGGGACAGGAGCAGTTCTTC
cdr3_aa: CASSQVLAGQEQFF
cdr3_length: 14
v_call: TRBV3-1
d_call: TRBD2
j_call: TRBJ2-1
clone_size: .

cdr3_nt: TGCGCCAGCAGCTTCAGCGGATCTAACTATGGCTACACCTTC
cdr3_aa: CASSFSGSNYGYTF
cdr3_length: 14
v_call: TRBV5-1
d_call: .
j_call: TRBJ1-2
clone_size: many